The sequence of this T cell receptor (beta chain) was determined in a study of blood T cell repertoires in COVID-19. For the study at large: Samples came from the United States, Italy and Spain, spanning acute and convalescent COVID-19.

Self-reported history from a screening survey and questionnaire set each donor's cohort. Two negative PCRs, clearance, or symptom resolution characterized the recovered Cohort 3 donors. Authors' analysis steps: Estimates of nucleated cell counts were drawn from the amplification of reference gene primers. The repertoire was sequenced with immunoSEQ multiplex PCR; TCRdb's copy has only in-frame clones and lacks some. V and J calls and clone size come straight from that table; D and trimming were deduced from the DNA. This sample has roughly 200,000 clones, with approximately 80% found just once. The V end lost 9 bases, the J end lost 1 base, and 19 bases lay between the germline ends. The length of the CDR3 is 15 residues. Germline V gives CDR1 ENHRY, CDR2 SYGVKD.

The genes are TRBV10-3 and TRBJ2-7; a weak D match, TRBD2 (5 bases). Sequenced input: PBMCs or T cells enriched from blood (not recorded which). This clonotype originated in a man aged 40-49 years who had recovered from COVID-19. Here the CDR3 DNA reads TGTGCCATTTCAGCGGACCAAACCCGTTCCTACGAGCAGTACTTC. Protein: CAISADQTRSYEQYF.